This T cell receptor beta chain originates from a study of technical replicates of blood from a few donors. The CDR3 is made up of 15 amino acids. V lost 3 bases to trimming and J lost 2 bases, with 14 bases between them. Germline CDR1 and CDR2: MNHEY and SMNVEV (reference sequence). This clone was observed once. The method was immunoSEQ multiplex PCR; TCRdb's version includes in-frame clones alone and lacks a portion of them. The repertoire includes about 70,000 clones, about 94% of them detected once, and 0.3% to 0.5% sits in the top ten. The clonotype originates from a human donor in good health. Sequenced input: T cells isolated from PBMCs. The chain employs TRBV27 and TRBJ2-7; possible D gene TRBD1, 6 bases. Here the CDR3 DNA reads TGTGCCAGCAGTTTCTGGGGCCAGGGGACCTACGAGCAGTACTTC. Residues: CASSFWGQGTYEQYF.